The sequence of this T cell receptor beta chain was determined in a study of blood T cell repertoires in COVID-19. Germline assignment: CDR1 SGHRS and CDR2 YFSETQ. V lost 4 bases and J 0 bases, leaving 5 bases between the germline ends. This CDR3 has 13 amino acids. Only in-frame clones appear in the TCRdb table, and some are missing; sequencing was by immunoSEQ multiplex PCR. The sample lists around 150,000 clones, over 75% seen once, with about 10% in the top ten. The V and J genes are TRBV5-1 and TRBJ1-3, with D unclear. This TCR was recovered from a man between 60 and 70 years old with active or convalescent COVID-19. The sequencing input was peripheral blood. CDR3 nucleotides: TGCGCCAGCAGCCCAGACTCTGGAAACACCATATATTTT. It specifies CASSPDSGNTIYF.